The present T cell receptor (beta chain) was sequenced within a study of metastatic and nonmetastatic thyroid tumors. Patients had received no treatment of any kind before thyroid surgery. CDR1 is DFQATT, CDR2 SNEGSKA, per germline (reference sequence). The CDR3 loop spans 16 amino acids. V lost 0 bases to trimming and J lost 4 bases, with 18 bases between them. In the source study's methods: The distant-metastasis classifier for papillary thyroid cancer was built from CDR3 differences across clinicopathological groups. TCRdb re-clonotyped the PCR reads via MiXCR. TCRdb's processing, not the authors', yielded these V and J calls. Seen here are some 40,000 clones, around 20% observed once, and the top ten hold around 17%. This clone was recorded many times.

Sequenced sample: blood. The origin of this receptor is a female donor with papillary thyroid cancer or a benign thyroid nodule (not recorded which). Some clones in this sample may be carry-over from other donors' samples. The chain couples TRBV20-1 to TRBJ2-5, with D possibly matching TRBD1 (6 bases). The CDR3 reads CSARDLGAIFIETQYF. The DNA of the CDR3 is TGCAGTGCTAGAGATCTGGGGGCGATTTTTATAGAGACCCAGTACTTC.